The 25 T cell receptor beta chains below all came from one sample that was sequenced in a study of blood T cell repertoires in COVID-19. Only in-frame clones appear in the TCRdb table, and some are missing; sequencing was by immunoSEQ multiplex PCR. The table records hundreds of thousands of clones, roughly 87% of them present only once. Sequencing was carried out using peripheral blood. The receptors come from a man younger than 35 with active or convalescent COVID-19.

This sequence joins TRBV5-1 and TRBJ2-2, with 7 nucleotides matching TRBD2. The CDR3 runs to 17 residues. The V gene's germline CDR1 is SGHRS and CDR2 YFSETQ. After removal of 5 bases from V and 3 bases from J, the junction contained 13 bases not matched to a gene. CDR3 sequence reads: CASRNPLGGGDTGELFF. CDR3 DNA sequence: TGCGCCAGCAGGAACCCTCTGGGCGGGGGAGACACCGGGGAGCTGTTTTTT.

V and J are TRBV30 and TRBJ1-2; tentatively, D is TRBD1 (5 bases). The CDR3 contains 15 residues. V shed 3 bases and J shed 4 bases, with 18 bases lying between them. Germline V gene lookup returns CDR1 GTSNPN and CDR2 SVGIG (reference sequence). The CDR3 region is CAWSATSGLGYGYTF. The CDR3 DNA is TGTGCCTGGAGCGCCACGTCAGGGCTCGGCTATGGCTACACCTTC.

This sequence joins TRBV6-5 and TRBJ2-1; 8 positions match TRBD1. Per the germline V gene, CDR1 is MNHEY and CDR2 is SVGAGI. J was trimmed by 8 bases and V by 6 bases; bases with no gene match: 9. The CDR3 extends over 14 amino acids. CDR3 DNA: TGTGCCAGCAGAGGTCCAGGGGGCGGGGATGAGCAGTTCTTC. It yields the protein CASRGPGGGDEQFF.

The chain links TRBV4-2 to TRBJ1-4; D might be TRBD1 (5 bases). The ends were cut back, 4 bases at V and 5 bases at J, with 17 bases in the middle. The CDR3 loop spans 16 amino acids. Per the germline V gene, CDR1 is LGHNA and CDR2 is YNFKEQ. Here the CDR3 DNA reads TGTGCCAGCAGCCCCTCCATGGGCAGGGAAAATGAAAAACTGTTTTTT. This gives the protein CASSPSMGRENEKLFF.

CDR3 region: CASSLHGLAGETQYF. As DNA, the CDR3 is TGTGCCAGCAGCCTCCATGGACTAGCGGGAGAGACCCAGTACTTC. V is TRBV7-8 and J is TRBJ2-5; 11 bases align to TRBD2. Germline V gives CDR1 SGHVS, CDR2 FQNEAQ. The V and J ends lost 5 bases and 4 bases, in that order; junction bases with no gene match: 6. The CDR3 sequence is 15 residues long.

V and J are TRBV11-2 and TRBJ1-2; TRBD1 might be the D (6 bases). This CDR3 spans 12 amino acids. Germline values: CDR1 SGHAT, CDR2 FQNNGV. Trimming removed 4 bases at V and 7 bases at J, with 10 bases between. The CDR3 protein is CASSSTGSGYTF. The DNA for the CDR3 is TGTGCCAGCAGCTCCACAGGGAGTGGCTACACCTTC.

J is TRBJ2-3 and V is TRBV7-2; weak D call: TRBD1 (5 bases). From germline, CDR1 is SGHTA and CDR2 FQGNSA. V lost 1 base, J lost 4 bases, and 6 bases lay in between. The CDR3 has 13 amino acids. The CDR3 sequence: CASSLVGADTQYF. CDR3 DNA: TGTGCCAGCAGCTTAGTAGGGGCAGATACGCAGTATTTT.

The chain carries TRBV5-6 and TRBJ1-3; 9 bases map to TRBD1. Germline-derived CDR1 and CDR2 are SGHDT and YYEEEE. The length of the CDR3 is 15 residues. J gave up 3 bases and V 0 bases, and 1 base lay outside the gene matches. DNA of the CDR3: TGTGCCAGCAGCTTGGGGACAGGGGTTGGAAACACCATATATTTT. Translated, it gives CASSLGTGVGNTIYF.

The chain carries TRBV27 and TRBJ2-7; 9 bases map to TRBD1. V was clipped by 2 bases and J by 5 bases; unmatched bases: 13. This CDR3 is built from 17 residues. In germline, CDR1 is MNHEY, CDR2 SMNVEV (reference sequence). CDR3 sequence (DNA): TGTGCCAGCAGTTTAAAACCGTTCCCGGGACAGGGAAACGAGCAGTACTTC. Its protein is CASSLKPFPGQGNEQYF.

The CDR3 coding sequence is TGTGCCACCAGTGATTTTAAATGGCGCGGGAAGACAGATACGCAGTATTTT. This gives the protein CATSDFKWRGKTDTQYF. The V and J genes are TRBV24-1 and TRBJ2-3, with D perhaps TRBD2 (6 bases). Germline CDR1 reads KGHDR; CDR2 reads SFDVKD. The CDR3 runs to 17 residues. The germline V and J ends were trimmed by 1 base and 3 bases, with 16 bases remaining between them.

This clone was detected only a few times. This chain links TRBV4-3 with TRBJ1-5, with 8 nucleotides matching TRBD1. With 1 base clipped from V and 6 bases from J, the junction kept 8 bases outside the gene matches. Germline V gives CDR1 LGHNA, CDR2 YSLEER. The CDR3 has 16 residues. In DNA form, the CDR3 reads TGCGCCAGCAGCCAAGCCCCAGGGGGCGTCAGTCAGCCCCAGCATTTT. Its protein product is CASSQAPGGVSQPQHF.

This clone was observed once. This chain links TRBV5-1 with TRBJ1-1, with D uncertain. CDR3 length: 13 amino acids. Germline V gives CDR1 SGHRS, CDR2 YFSETQ. V was clipped by 6 bases and J by 4 bases, with 13 bases between them. The CDR3 DNA reads as TGCGCCAGCACCGAAGTCGGGTTCACTGAAGCTTTCTTT. Its protein is CASTEVGFTEAFF.

This chain connects TRBV9 to TRBJ2-3; 7 bases fit TRBD2. The CDR3 is made up of 15 amino acids. V dropped 0 bases and J dropped 0; count of bases not matched to a gene: 1. Germline CDR1 reads SGDLS; CDR2 reads YYNGEE. CDR3 amino acids: CASSVVGGSTDTQYF. The CDR3, as DNA: TGTGCCAGCAGCGTAGTGGGGGGGAGCACAGATACGCAGTATTTT.

This clone was detected only a few times. The J gene is TRBJ1-2, the V gene TRBV4-3, with D possibly being TRBD1 (5 bases). This CDR3 contains 16 residues. Germline CDR1 is LGHNA and CDR2 is YSLEER. V dropped 0 bases and J dropped 1 base, with 12 bases sitting between them. DNA of the CDR3: TGCGCCAGCAGCCAAGATACAGGCGGGATTAACTATGGCTACACCTTC. Translation gives CASSQDTGGINYGYTF.

J is TRBJ1-2 and V is TRBV19, with D possibly matching TRBD1 (6 bases). Between the trimmed V and J ends, which lost 1 base and 7 bases, there was a span of 19 bases. Looked up from germline, CDR1 is LNHDA and CDR2 is SQIVND (reference sequence). The CDR3 loop spans 16 amino acids. In nucleotides, the CDR3 is TGTGCCAGTAGTATAGTCTGGGGGCGCTTTGACGGTGGCTACACCTTC. This encodes CASSIVWGRFDGGYTF.

This chain joins TRBV7-9 and TRBJ1-2; D not certain. V lost 3 bases to trimming and J lost 6 bases, with 11 bases between them. Germline CDR1 and CDR2: SEHNR and FQNEAQ (reference sequence). CDR3 length: 13 residues. The CDR3 here is CASSFQRADGYTF. The CDR3 nucleotides read TGTGCCAGCAGCTTTCAGAGGGCGGATGGCTACACCTTC.

The chain is built from TRBV20-1 and TRBJ2-7; D unresolved. Trimming took 4 bases from V and 6 from J, leaving 7 bases between them. Germline CDR1 and CDR2: DFQATT and SNEGSKA (reference sequence). This CDR3 has 10 residues. For the CDR3, the DNA is TGCAGTGCTACGAGGAGCGAGCAGTACTTC. Translating it yields CSATRSEQYF.

This chain joins TRBV6-5 and TRBJ2-1; 14 bases align to TRBD2. The germline V gene encodes CDR1 MNHEY and CDR2 SVGAGI. CDR3 length equals 16 residues. V shed 4 bases, J shed 6 bases, and the junction held 5 bases outside the gene matches. In DNA, the CDR3 is TGTGCCAGCAGTTTCCCGACTAGCGGGAGGGCCAATGAGCAGTTCTTC. The encoded protein is CASSFPTSGRANEQFF.

J is TRBJ2-1 and V is TRBV24-1, with 13 bases fitting TRBD2. With 4 bases clipped from V and 9 bases from J, the junction kept 5 bases outside the gene matches. Germline values: CDR1 KGHDR, CDR2 SFDVKD. CDR3 length: 15 amino acids. The CDR3 nucleotides read TGTGCCACCAGTGACAGGACTAGCGGGAGATCTGAGCAGTTCTTC. Translation: CATSDRTSGRSEQFF.

The chain joins TRBV19 to TRBJ2-7; 11 nucleotides match TRBD2. The CDR3 length is 15 residues. Trimming took 3 bases from V and 3 from J; bases not matched to a gene: 4. Per the germline V gene, CDR1 is LNHDA and CDR2 is SQIVND (reference sequence). CDR3 DNA: TGTGCCAGTAGTATCCTAGCGGGAGGTAACTACGAGCAGTACTTC. Residues: CASSILAGGNYEQYF.

The V call is TRBV3-1 (or the pseudogene TRBV3-2), the J call TRBJ1-2, with D tentatively TRBD1 (6 bases). The CDR3 contains 13 residues. V shed 1 base and J shed 6 bases, with 9 bases lying between them. The germline CDR1 and CDR2 sequences are LGHDT and YNNKEL (reference sequence). The CDR3 region is CASSQAAGDGYTF. For the CDR3, the DNA is TGTGCCAGCAGCCAAGCCGCAGGGGATGGCTACACCTTC.

The chain couples TRBV9 to TRBJ2-3; 11 nucleotides agree with TRBD2. Germline V gene sequence: CDR1 SGDLS, CDR2 YYNGEE. The CDR3 consists of 16 residues. The ends lost 3 bases at V and 4 bases at J; junction bases unmatched: 7. This CDR3 reads CASSAVAGGLADTQYF. The CDR3, as DNA: TGTGCCAGCAGCGCCGTAGCGGGAGGGCTTGCAGATACGCAGTATTTT.

The rearrangement uses TRBV29-1 and TRBJ2-3, with 12 bases lining up with TRBD2. CDR3 length: 15 residues. CDR1 is SQVTM, CDR2 ANQGSEA, per germline. With 8 bases clipped from V and 1 base from J, the junction kept 7 bases outside the gene matches. In DNA, the CDR3 is TGCAGCTGGACTAGCGGGGCCGGGGGCACAGATACGCAGTATTTT. This encodes CSWTSGAGGTDTQYF.

V usage is TRBV5-1 and J usage is TRBJ2-2, with 8 bases that match TRBD2. Per germline, CDR1 SGHRS and CDR2 YFSETQ. The V and J ends lost 1 base and 1 base, in that order; junction bases with no gene match: 0. This CDR3 region has 15 residues. The CDR3: CASSLTSGNTGELFF. The CDR3 nucleotides are TGCGCCAGCAGCTTGACTAGCGGGAACACCGGGGAGCTGTTTTTT. Variable domain in full (rest from reference TRBV5-1 and TRBJ2-2): KAGVTQTPRYLIKTRGQQVTLSCSPISGHRSVSWYQQTPGQGLQFLFEYFSETQRNKGNFPGRFSGRQFSNSRSEMNVSTLELGDSALYLCASSLTSGNTGELFFGEGSRLTVL.

The chain has TRBV28 and TRBJ1-1; TRBD1 is a possible D gene (6 bases). Germline CDR1 MDHEN, CDR2 SYDVKM. Deletions cut 2 bases from V and 4 bases from J, with 11 bases between. CDR3 length equals 14 residues. The CDR3 is CASSLRGFSTEAFF. The CDR3 region has the DNA TGTGCCAGCAGTTTAAGGGGGTTCAGCACTGAAGCTTTCTTT. The whole variable domain, filled in from reference TRBV28 and TRBJ1-1, reads DVKVTQSSRYLVKRTGEKVFLECVQDMDHENMFWYRQDPGLGLRLIYFSYDVKMKEKGDIPEGYSVSREKKERFSLILESASTNQTSMYLCASSLRGFSTEAFFGQGTRLTVV.